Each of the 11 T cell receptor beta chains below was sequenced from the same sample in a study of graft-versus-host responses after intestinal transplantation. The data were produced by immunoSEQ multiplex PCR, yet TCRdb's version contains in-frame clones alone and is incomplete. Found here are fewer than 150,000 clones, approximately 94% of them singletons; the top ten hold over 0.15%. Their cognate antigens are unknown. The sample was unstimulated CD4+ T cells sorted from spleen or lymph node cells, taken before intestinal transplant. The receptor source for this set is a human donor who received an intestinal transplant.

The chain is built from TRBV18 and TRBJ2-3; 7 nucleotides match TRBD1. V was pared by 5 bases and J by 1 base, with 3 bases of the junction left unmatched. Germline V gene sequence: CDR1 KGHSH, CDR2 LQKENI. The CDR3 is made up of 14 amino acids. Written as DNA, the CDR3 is TGTGCCAGCTCAGTCACAGGGGGCACAGATACGCAGTATTTT. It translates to CASSVTGGTDTQYF.

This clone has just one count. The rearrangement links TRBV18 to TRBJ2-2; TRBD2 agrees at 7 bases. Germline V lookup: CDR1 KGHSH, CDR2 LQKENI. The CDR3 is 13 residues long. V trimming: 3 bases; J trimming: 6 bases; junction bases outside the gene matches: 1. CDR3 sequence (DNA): TGTGCCAGCTCACCCGCGGGGGCCGGGGAGCTGTTTTTT. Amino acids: CASSPAGAGELFF.

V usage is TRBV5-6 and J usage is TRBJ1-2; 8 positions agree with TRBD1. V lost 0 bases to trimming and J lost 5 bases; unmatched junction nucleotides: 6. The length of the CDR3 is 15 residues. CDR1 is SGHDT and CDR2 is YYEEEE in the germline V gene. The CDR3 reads CASSLAAGGDYGYTF. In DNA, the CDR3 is TGTGCCAGCAGCTTGGCAGCAGGGGGCGATTATGGCTACACCTTC.

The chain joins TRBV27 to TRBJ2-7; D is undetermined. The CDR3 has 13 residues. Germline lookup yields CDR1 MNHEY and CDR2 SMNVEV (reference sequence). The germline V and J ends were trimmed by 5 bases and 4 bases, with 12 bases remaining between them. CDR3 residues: CASSEHTRYEQYF. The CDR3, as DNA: TGTGCCAGCAGTGAACATACAAGATACGAGCAGTACTTC.

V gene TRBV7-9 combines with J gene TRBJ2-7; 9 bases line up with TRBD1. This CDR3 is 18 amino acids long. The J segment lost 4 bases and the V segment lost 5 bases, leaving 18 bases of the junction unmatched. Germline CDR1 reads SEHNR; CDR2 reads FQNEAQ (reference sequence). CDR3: CASSEPGQGVLRGYEQYF. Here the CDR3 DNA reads TGTGCCAGCAGCGAACCGGGACAGGGAGTCCTGCGGGGGTACGAGCAGTACTTC.

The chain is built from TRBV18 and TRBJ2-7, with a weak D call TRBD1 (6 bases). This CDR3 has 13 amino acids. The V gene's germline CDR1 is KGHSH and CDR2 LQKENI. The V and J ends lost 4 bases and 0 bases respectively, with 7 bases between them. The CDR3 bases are TGTGCCAGCTCACACAGGGACTCCTACGAGCAGTACTTC. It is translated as CASSHRDSYEQYF.

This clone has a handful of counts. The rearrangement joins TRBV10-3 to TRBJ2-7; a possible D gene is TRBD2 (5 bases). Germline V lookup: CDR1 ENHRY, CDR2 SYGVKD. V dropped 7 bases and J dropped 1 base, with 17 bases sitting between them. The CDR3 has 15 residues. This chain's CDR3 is CAITAGSASSYEQYF. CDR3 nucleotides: TGTGCCATCACGGCTGGGAGTGCGAGTTCCTACGAGCAGTACTTC.

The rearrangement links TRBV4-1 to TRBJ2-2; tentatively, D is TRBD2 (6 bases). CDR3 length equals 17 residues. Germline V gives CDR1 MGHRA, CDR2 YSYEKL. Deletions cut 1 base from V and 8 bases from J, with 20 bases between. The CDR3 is CASSQVFSGGPPGELFF. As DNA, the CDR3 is TGCGCCAGCAGCCAAGTTTTTTCCGGGGGACCACCAGGGGAGCTGTTTTTT.

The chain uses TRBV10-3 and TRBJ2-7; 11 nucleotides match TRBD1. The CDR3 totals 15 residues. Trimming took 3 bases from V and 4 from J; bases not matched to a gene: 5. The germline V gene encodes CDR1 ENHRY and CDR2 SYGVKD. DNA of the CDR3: TGTGCCATCAGTGATAGGGACAGGGGGAAGTACGAGCAGTACTTC. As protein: CAISDRDRGKYEQYF.

As DNA, the CDR3 is TGCGCCAGCAGCTTGGTGACAGGGAGCACCGGGGAGCTGTTTTTT. Translated: CASSLVTGSTGELFF. The V call is TRBV5-1, the J call TRBJ2-2; TRBD1 aligns across 7 bases. V shed 0 bases and J 4 bases; nucleotides not matched to a gene: 3. Germline CDR1 and CDR2: SGHRS and YFSETQ. The CDR3 totals 15 residues. Full variable domain (missing parts from reference TRBV5-1 and TRBJ2-2): KAGVTQTPRYLIKTRGQQVTLSCSPISGHRSVSWYQQTPGQGLQFLFEYFSETQRNKGNFPGRFSGRQFSNSRSEMNVSTLELGDSALYLCASSLVTGSTGELFFGEGSRLTVL.

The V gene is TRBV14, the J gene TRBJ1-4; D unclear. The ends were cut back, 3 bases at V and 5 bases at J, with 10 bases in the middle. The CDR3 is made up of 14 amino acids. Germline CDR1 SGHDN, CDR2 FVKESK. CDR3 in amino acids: CASSHRTKNEKLFF. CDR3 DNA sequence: TGTGCCAGCAGCCACAGAACCAAAAATGAAAAACTGTTTTTT.